This T cell receptor (beta chain) is drawn from a study of blood T cell repertoires in COVID-19. Study context: There were acute and convalescent COVID-19 samples, and they came from the United States, Italy and Spain. The cDNA or gDNA used as material had been derived from T cells, B-cell-depleted T cells, or PBMCs.

Germline loops: CDR1 KGHSH, CDR2 LQKENI. The length of the CDR3 is 14 residues. The V segment lost 3 bases and the J segment 4 bases; nucleotides outside the gene matches: 3. In the authors' methods: Nucleated cell counts were estimated from reference gene primer amplification. The data were produced by immunoSEQ multiplex PCR, yet TCRdb's version contains in-frame clones alone and is incomplete. Clonal size and the V and J genes are those of that table, whereas D and trimming came from the DNA. Of about 25,000 clones listed, approximately 82% were seen once; the top ten hold about 1.8%. The TCR originated in a man of 80 years or more with active or convalescent COVID-19. Sequencing used peripheral blood. J is TRBJ2-3 and V is TRBV18; 8 bases match TRBD1. CDR3: CASSPGQGPDTQYF. The DNA for the CDR3 is TGTGCCAGCTCACCTGGACAGGGTCCAGATACGCAGTATTTT.